The source of this T cell receptor beta chain is a study of CD8 T cells in Susac syndrome. Random hexamers primed reverse transcription of about 0.45 to 1 ug RNA. By means of immunoSEQ multiplex PCR, TCR beta CDR3 spanning 54 Vbeta and 13 Jbeta underwent amplification. Using its own MiXCR run on the immunoSEQ multiplex PCR reads, TCRdb lists one record per CDR3 protein. The table includes 150,000 to 200,000 distinct CDR3 sequences, around 92% detected once. Note on this clonotype: Its cognate antigen is unknown.

Findings and limits, study-wide: The TCR sequencing and HLA analysis in the study involved a relatively small number of individuals, as the study acknowledged.

Sequencing targeted TCR beta in T cells from blood (CD8+ and CD4+). Matching for age and sex applied to the controls, who were healthy donors. The clonotype comes from a human donor in good health. Sequenced input: CD4+ T cells from PBMCs.

In nucleotides, the CDR3 is TGTGCCATCAGTAATCCACCGGGACTAGCGGGGGGCGGGGAGCAGTTCTTC. This sequence encodes CAISNPPGLAGGGEQFF. The chain uses TRBV10-3 and TRBJ2-1; 15 positions match TRBD2. Trimming cost V 5 bases and J 10 bases; bases outside gene matches: 12. CDR1 ENHRY and CDR2 SYGVKD come from the germline V gene. This CDR3 is built from 17 residues.